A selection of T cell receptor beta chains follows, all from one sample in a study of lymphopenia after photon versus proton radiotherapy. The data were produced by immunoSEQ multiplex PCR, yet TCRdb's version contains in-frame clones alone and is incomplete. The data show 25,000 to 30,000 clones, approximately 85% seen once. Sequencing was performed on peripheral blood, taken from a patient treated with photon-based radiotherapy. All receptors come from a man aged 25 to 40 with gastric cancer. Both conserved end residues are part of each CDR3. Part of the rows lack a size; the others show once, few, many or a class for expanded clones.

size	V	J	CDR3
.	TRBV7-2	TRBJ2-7	CASSIRKGQEPYEQYF
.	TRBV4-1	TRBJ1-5	CASSQADRGQSQPQHF
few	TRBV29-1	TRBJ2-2	CSVGGNWAGELFF
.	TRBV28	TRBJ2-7	CASSSWTAIDYEQYF
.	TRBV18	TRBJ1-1	CASSPLQGDTEAFF
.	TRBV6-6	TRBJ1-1	CASSPEGRTEAFF
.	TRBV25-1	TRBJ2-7	CASSEPGTKGEQYF
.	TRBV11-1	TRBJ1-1	CASSPPWVGNTEAFF
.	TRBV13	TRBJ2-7	CASSRGKNEQYF
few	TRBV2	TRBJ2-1	CASNVGGGPWSSYNEQFF
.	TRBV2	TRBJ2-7	CASKSPIVLGTYEQYF
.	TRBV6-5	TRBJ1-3	CASSYSASPADIYF
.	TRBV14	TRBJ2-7	CASRPTGVYEQYF
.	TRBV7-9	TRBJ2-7	CASSLGGPYEQYF
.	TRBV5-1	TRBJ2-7	CASSYSGLIEQYF
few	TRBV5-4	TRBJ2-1	CASSSQQGILGEQFF
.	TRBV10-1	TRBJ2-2	CASSPDRGDSGELFF
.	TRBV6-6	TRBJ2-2	CASSLLGDTGELFF
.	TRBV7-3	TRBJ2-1	CATSSAGVDDEQFF
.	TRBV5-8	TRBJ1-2	CASSLGQNGVYGYTF
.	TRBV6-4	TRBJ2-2	CASSTKRGGNTGELFF
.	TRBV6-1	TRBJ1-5	CASRGGSNQPQHF
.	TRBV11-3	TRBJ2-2	CASSSRGSGRDLAGELFF
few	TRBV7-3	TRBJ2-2	CASSFRGSGELFF
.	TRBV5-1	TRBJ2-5	CASSLAGSSETQYF
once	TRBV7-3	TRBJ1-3	CASSLPGPGGGNTIYF
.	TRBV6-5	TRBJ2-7	CASSYSSPELLYEQYF
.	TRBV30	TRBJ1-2	CAWRGPLNMDGYTF
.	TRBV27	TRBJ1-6	CASSWDRGQSPLHF
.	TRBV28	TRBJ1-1	CASSNRGRAFF
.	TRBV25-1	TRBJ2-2	CASSGGLNTGELFF
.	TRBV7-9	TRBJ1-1	CASSLSTITEAFF
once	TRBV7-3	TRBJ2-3	CASSPGPGFTDTQYF
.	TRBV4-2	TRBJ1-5	CASSLDGNSNQPQHF
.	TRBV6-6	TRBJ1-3	CASSYSAGNTIYF
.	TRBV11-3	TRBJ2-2	CASSLLPTGGASGELFF
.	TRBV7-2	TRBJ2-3	CASSLALELLGDTQYF
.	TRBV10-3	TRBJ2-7	CAISSGTRGHEQYF
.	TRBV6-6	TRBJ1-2	CASSPGGLGYTF
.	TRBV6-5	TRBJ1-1	CASRPERTEAFF
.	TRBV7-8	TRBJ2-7	CASSLDRGGEQYF
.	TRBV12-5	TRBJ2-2	CASGSGQGTGELFF
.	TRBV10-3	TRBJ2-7	CAISEGLAGVKDEQYF
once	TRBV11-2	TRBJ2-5	CASSLVQQETQYF
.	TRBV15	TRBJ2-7	CATSRGGTSYEQYF
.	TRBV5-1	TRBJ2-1	CASSLGQAEQFF
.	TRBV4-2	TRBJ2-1	CASSPSEGDRDNEQFF
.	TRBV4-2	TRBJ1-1	CASSQGEHRGSGGKAFF